The rows below give T cell receptor beta chains drawn from one sample of a study of blood T cell repertoires in COVID-19. Libraries were prepared by immunoSEQ multiplex PCR; TCRdb keeps only in-frame clonotypes and omits some of them. The data contain 150,000 to 200,000 clones, roughly 86% of them singletons. Material: peripheral blood. The receptors come from a man aged 40-55 years with active or convalescent COVID-19. CDR3s leave out the opening cysteine and the closing phenylalanine or tryptophan.

j_gene,v_gene,len,CDR3aa
TRBJ2-1,TRBV4-1,14,ASSQDIRGAYNEQF
TRBJ1-1,TRBV27,13,ASSPWTGVSTEAF
TRBJ1-3,TRBV29-1,13,SAQWGEPSGNTIY
TRBJ1-2,TRBV6-1,13,ASSEAMDRGNGYT
TRBJ1-2,TRBV19,11,ASSIVPGDGYT
TRBJ1-4,TRBV27,15,ASSSGGGLSGNEKLF
TRBJ1-2,TRBV6-2/TRBV6-3,14,ASSRDVPLGTYGYT
TRBJ2-1,TRBV4-1,16,ASSHRLPGTGPLGEQF
TRBJ2-3,TRBV6-2/TRBV6-3,16,ASSATAGGPGSTDTQY
TRBJ2-1,TRBV3-1/TRBV3-2,9,ASSTNNEQF
TRBJ2-5,TRBV10-1,13,ASSENRGSQETQY
TRBJ2-4,TRBV3-1/TRBV3-2,14,ASSSHAGTPENIQY
TRBJ2-7,TRBV7-9,11,ASSSQGPYEQY
TRBJ1-2,TRBV5-6,13,ASSHRTGRLYGYT
TRBJ1-1,TRBV28,13,ASSHPGQGSNEAF
TRBJ1-5,TRBV10-3,16,AISESGTGVYSNQPQH
TRBJ1-1,TRBV27,12,ASSLGGMNTEAF
TRBJ2-3,TRBV30,14,AWSGGQGSGTDTQY
TRBJ1-4,TRBV4-2,14,ASSQPDRATNEKLF
TRBJ1-1,TRBV6-5,12,ASWEQGARTEAF
TRBJ2-1,TRBV4-3,15,ASSQDLGGGSYNEQF
TRBJ1-5,TRBV11-2,14,ASSLGRGQKNQPQH
TRBJ1-5,TRBV5-1,12,ASSLDGTNQPQH
TRBJ1-1,TRBV5-8,12,ASSPGQGNTEAF
TRBJ1-3,TRBV7-2,16,ASSLDGTRSYSGNTIY
TRBJ1-1,TRBV12-3/TRBV12-4,11,ASTPGGTGGAF
TRBJ1-2,TRBV4-1,13,ASSQSWLVEGGYT
TRBJ1-1,TRBV2,13,ASSEVGGQNTEAF
TRBJ1-1,TRBV13,12,ASSRGTLNTEAF
TRBJ2-3,TRBV10-3,14,AISGLAGGFTDTQY
TRBJ1-4,TRBV7-9,13,ASSRGQSQTEKLF
TRBJ1-2,TRBV6-6,11,ASSYSRGDGYT
TRBJ2-5,TRBV18,11,ASSPNPDQTQY
TRBJ2-7,TRBV6-5,11,ASRPRDAYEQY
TRBJ2-5,TRBV5-1,13,ASSSGAATGETQY
TRBJ2-7,TRBV6-5,12,ASQTRGISYEQY
TRBJ1-1,TRBV13,12,ASSRQTRSTEAF
TRBJ1-1,TRBV15,12,ATSRGGQNTEAF
TRBJ2-3,TRBV5-1,12,ASSLQGFTDTQY
TRBJ1-5,TRBV27,11,ASSFSSSQPQH
TRBJ1-2,TRBV18,12,ASSGPPVDYGYT
TRBJ1-5,TRBV19,15,ASSPREGGAGNQPQH
TRBJ1-6,TRBV18,12,ASSQGQGNSPLH
TRBJ2-7,TRBV25-1,13,ASSETGVETSEQY
TRBJ1-5,TRBV7-8,15,ASSAYRVGRGNQPQH
TRBJ2-7,TRBV24-1,9,ATSDLQEQY
TRBJ1-1,TRBV2,12,ASSEARGNTEAF
TRBJ1-2,TRBV12-3/TRBV12-4,10,ASSPTGQGYT
TRBJ1-6,TRBV28,15,ASSLGVGGDYNSPLH
TRBJ1-4,TRBV5-1,12,ASSSGITNEKLF
TRBJ1-2,TRBV28,11,ASSLSDRSGYT
TRBJ1-1,TRBV13,10,ASSLGGVEAF
TRBJ1-2,TRBV5-1,11,ARALPAAYGYT
TRBJ1-1,TRBV15,14,ATSRDGTGLNTEAF
TRBJ1-1,TRBV2,9,ASSVRAEAF